This T cell receptor beta chain was observed in a study of T cells in Graves' hyperthyroidism and ophthalmopathy (dated by TCRdb to about 2019). About the full investigation: To identify TCR V-J signatures that set the groups apart, the researchers used a discovery cohort of about a hundred patients, made up of 40 to 45 with Graves' ophthalmopathy and 57 with stable Graves' hyperthyroidism. An independent validation cohort of under 20 hyperthyroidism patients and approximately 16 patients who later progressed to ophthalmopathy tested prospective prediction of ophthalmopathy. The 85 to 100 discovery patients were divided at random into training and test sets in a 7:3 ratio. The study also compared thyroid tissue and blood T-cell repertoires from about 6 Graves' hyperthyroidism patients. After sampling, hyperthyroidism patients received methimazole starting at 30 mg daily, and ophthalmopathy patients received high-dose intravenous methylprednisolone. The paper describes TCR Vbeta CDR3 sequencing of 135 peripheral blood samples, made up of some 40 ophthalmopathy patients, approximately 73 hyperthyroidism patients and 17 progressor patients. Summary of the overall study and its limitations: In validation, the model predicted progression to ophthalmopathy a median of roughly 6.5 months before onset, with around 70% sensitivity and about 75% specificity. Most expanded thyroid clonotypes (frequency above 0.001) were also detected in blood, a finding suggesting that blood repertoires may reflect thyroid immune responses. Sample size was not statistically predetermined, and investigators were not blinded to group allocation. A 13 V-J signature model separated ophthalmopathy from stable hyperthyroidism, with approximately 87% sensitivity and 81.08% specificity in cross-validation and 80%/75% in testing.

The sample holds a few counts of this clonotype. Its target antigen remains unknown. Base qualities were left out, and no much larger clone turns up one base away. Exclusion was applied to patients with uncontrolled infections, other autoimmune diseases, pregnancy or lactation. Diagnoses were established on the basis of clinical symptoms, serum thyroxine and TRAb, thyroid ultrasound, and orbital computed tomography. Trizol reagent was used to extract total RNA, and RNA quality was then checked on an Agilent 2100 Bioanalyzer. The TCR beta CDR3 regions were amplified from the RNA transcripts. For the first round of RT-PCR on the TCR CDR3, the HTBI primer set was used together with the Qiagen OneStep RT-PCR kit. The libraries were constructed in a second round of multiplex PCR and then size-selected and purified. Sequencing of the libraries was done on an Illumina HiSeq2000 using paired-end 100 bp reads. As for the original processing: SOAPnuke was used to process the raw data, removing reads that contained adapters or uncalled bases, had a mean Phred below 15, or lacked an exact match to the constant primer or identifier. High-quality paired reads were merged using COPE v1.2.5, and each unique nucleotide sequence was defined as a clonotype. MiTCR v1.1 was used to align clonotypes to the IMGT TRBV, TRBD and TRBJ reference segments. Only V-J combinations with frequency above 0.0001, covering about 99% of repertoires, were analysed. The TCS score was defined as F50 (clonal expansion) divided by E x V (chaos), with BLOSUM62-based TCRdist calculated between CDR3 peptides within each V-J. Welch's t-statistics and random forest reduced approximately 520 V-J features to some 14, which were used in a naive Bayes classifier (R e1071). The Morisita-Horn index was used to measure how similar the thyroid and blood repertoires were. TCRdb reanalyzed the raw reads on its own, using fastp at Q25 for trimming and MiXCR for clone calling, and kept in-frame beta chains. Each entry merges the rows of one CDR3 protein and shows their most common DNA and genes. Clone size and V and J calls follow TCRdb, not the original study. The sample contains roughly 500,000 distinct CDR3 sequences, about 45% of them found a single time. 44% of the sample rests with the top ten.

The material sequenced was peripheral blood or thyroid tissue (not recorded which). This TCR was sampled from an adult woman with Graves' disease, either hyperthyroidism or ophthalmopathy (not recorded which).

The DNA sequence is as follows: TGTGCCAGCTCACCTCGGACCGGGGAGCTGTTTTTT. This is translated as CASSPRTGELFF. This chain is built from TRBV18 and TRBJ2-2, with no D gene named confidently. The junction carries 4 bases between V and J, which are trimmed by 3 bases and 5 bases respectively. Measured from the cysteine to the phenylalanine, the CDR3 is 12 residues long. Kept here is only the CDR3 DNA, which spans 36 bases and is read in frame from base 1. As encoded in the germline V gene, CDR1 is KGHSH while CDR2 is LQKENI. Here the CDR3 is joined to the reference TRBV18 and TRBJ2-2 genes, and the full variable domain is: NAGVMQNPRHLVRRRGQEARLRCSPMKGHSHVYWYRQLPEEGLKFMVYLQKENIIDESGMPKERFSAEFPKEGPSILRIQQVVRGDSAAYFCASSPRTGELFFGEGSRLTVL.